The clone carrying this TCR beta chain is classed as medium-sized. The source of the sample is a study of cytomegalovirus exposure and HLA in healthy donors. Primers for the PCR totalled 60 Vbeta and 13 Jbeta. Assay used: immunoSEQ multiplex PCR; TCRdb lists only in-frame clones, some missing. Of 30,000 to 40,000 clones in the sample, 65% to 75% are singletons; the top ten hold around 10%. Germline values: CDR1 SNHLY, CDR2 FYNNEI. This CDR3 is 15 amino acids long. V lost 2 bases and J lost 0, with 8 bases in between. The TCR sequence derives from a man in his forties in good health and CMV-seropositive. V and J are TRBV2 and TRBJ1-3; D is unclear. The sequencing sample was made of PBMCs. The CDR3 spells CASSERLSSGNTIYF. CDR3 DNA sequence: TGTGCCAGCAGTGAAAGACTGAGCTCTGGAAACACCATATATTTT.